This entry concerns a single T cell receptor beta chain. Its antigen is not known. TCRdb reprocessed the 5' RACE reads with MiXCR, giving one entry per CDR3 protein. The data contain some 440,000 distinct CDR3 sequences, about 23% of them seen just once; the ten biggest clones take up under 15%. These data are taken from a study of T-cell memory formation after mild COVID-19. The study, taken as a whole, reports: Among clones contracting day 15 to 85, CD4/CD8 was balanced, whereas later expanders leaned CD4+.

CDR3 length: 13 residues. Germline CDR1 and CDR2: SGHVS and FQNEAQ. Deletions cut 3 bases from V and 7 bases from J, with 10 bases between. This sequence was found in an adult woman who had mild COVID-19 (a few samples of this study predate the infection). Cell type and time point are not known. The V call is TRBV7-8, the J call TRBJ1-5; D uncertain. The sample consisted of PBMCs or a T cell subset sorted from them (not recorded which). The CDR3 DNA reads as TGTGCCAGCAGCTTCGTGGTGGAACAGCCCCAGCATTTT. Its translation is CASSFVVEQPQHF.